This T cell receptor beta chain was found in a study of blood T cell repertoires in COVID-19. Study in general: The United States, Italy and Spain were the sources of the acute and convalescent COVID-19 samples. Sources were T cells, B-cell-depleted T cells, or PBMCs; the material itself was cDNA or gDNA.

Authors' data handling: Quantification of nucleated cells was approximated via reference gene primer amplification. Repertoires were generated with immunoSEQ multiplex PCR, while TCRdb's copy carries only in-frame clones and drops some. V and J calls and clone size are given by that table; D and trimming were obtained from the DNA. There are under 200,000 clones in the sample; 65% to 80% occur only once, and about 7.8% lies in the top ten. Germline V gene data show CDR1 as MNHEY and CDR2 as SVGEGT. The CDR3 contains 15 residues. Trimming at V came to 2 bases and at J to 3 bases, leaving 4 bases not matched to a gene.

This clonotype was obtained from a man between 60 and 70 years old with acute or convalescent COVID-19. V usage is TRBV6-2 or TRBV6-3 and J usage is TRBJ1-2; 9 nucleotides match TRBD1. The sequencing sample was made of peripheral blood. This CDR3 reads CASSYPGQGHYGYTF. The CDR3 DNA reads TGTGCCAGCAGTTACCCTGGACAGGGGCACTATGGCTACACCTTC.